The 31 T cell receptor beta chains in this list originate from one sample, sequenced in a study of T-cell reconstitution after alpha-beta-depleted transplantation in children (TCRdb year 2016). Receptors were amplified or captured by PCR. TCRdb records Illumina HiSeq 2500 as the sequencer. To normalize quantification of the TCRbeta repertoire, the TCR libraries were built with molecular barcoding that relied on unique molecular identifiers. In TCRdb, the public reads were trimmed at Q25 with fastp and aligned with MiXCR, with productive beta chains retained. One record per CDR3 amino acid sequence lists the most common genes and DNA. Within this sample are more than 200,000 distinct CDR3 sequences, with 25% of them counted one time only. The ten largest clones capture roughly 2.6% of the sample. Explained via the paper, the treatment or condition label denotes: allogeneic hematopoietic cell transplantation with graft depleted of TCRalphabeta T cells and CD19 B cells.

Sequenced here: PBMCs, sampled before TCRalphabeta/CD19-depleted stem cell transplant. These receptors all come from a girl aged 2 to 10 with Fanconi anemia, due to receive a stem cell transplant.

V usage is TRBV12-3 or TRBV12-4 and J usage is TRBJ2-2, with TRBD1 matching over 7 bases. With 0 bases clipped from V and 6 bases from J, the junction kept 19 bases outside the gene matches. The CDR3 runs 20 residues. The CDR3 DNA follows: TGTGCCAGCAGTTTAGCTGGGTCAGGGGGTCGCTACTCTAGTCCCGGGGAGCTGTTTTTT. Translation gives CASSLAGSGGRYSSPGELFF.

Many counts were recorded for this clonotype. V gene TRBV20-1 combines with J gene TRBJ1-6; perhaps TRBD1 as D (5 bases). The CDR3 extends over 15 amino acids. CDR1 and CDR2 from the germline V gene are DFQATT and SNEGSKA (reference sequence). Trimming pared 0 bases from V and 5 bases from J, leaving 11 bases between. CDR3 sequence reads: CSARDPYRNNSPLHF. The CDR3, as DNA: TGCAGTGCTAGAGATCCGTACAGGAATAATTCACCCCTCCACTTT.

A note on this clonotype: Here the CDR3 omits its conserved ending phenylalanine or tryptophan, so a read error is the likely source. This rearrangement joins TRBV20-1 to TRBJ2-3; no clear D gene. V gave up 6 bases and J gave up 0 bases, with 10 bases separating them. Looked up from germline, CDR1 is DFQATT and CDR2 is SNEGSKA (reference sequence). CDR3 size: 13 residues. CDR3 residues: CSAQSPSTDTQYL. The CDR3 DNA reads TGCAGTGCACAGTCCCCTAGCACAGATACGCAGTATCTT.

This sequence joins TRBV6-1 and TRBJ2-7; perhaps TRBD2 as D (7 bases). Per germline, CDR1 MNHNS and CDR2 SASEGT. Trimming pared 6 bases from V and 2 bases from J, leaving 14 bases between. This CDR3 has 14 residues. CDR3 sequence reads: CASRRGPRAYEQYF. CDR3 coding DNA: TGTGCCAGCAGGCGGGGGCCGCGGGCCTACGAGCAGTACTTC.

This clonotype occurred many times. The chain employs TRBV12-3 or TRBV12-4 and TRBJ2-3, with 14 positions matching TRBD2. The CDR3 covers 16 residues. The V gene end was trimmed by 5 bases and the J gene end by 8 bases; junction bases not matched to a gene: 9. The chain's CDR3 is CASSTGLAGGRGTQYF. The CDR3 bases are TGTGCCAGCAGTACCGGACTAGCGGGGGGTCGGGGTACGCAGTATTTT.

This clonotype showed up many times. The chain joins TRBV6-2 or TRBV6-3 to TRBJ2-3; 11 bases fit TRBD1. V shed 6 bases, J shed 5 bases, and the junction held 7 bases outside the gene matches. This CDR3 is 15 amino acids long. CDR1 is MNHEY, CDR2 SVGEGT, per germline. The CDR3 coding sequence is TGTGCCAGCAGCTCCGGGACAGGGGGTTTAGATACGCAGTATTTT. This translates into CASSSGTGGLDTQYF.

The V call is TRBV4-1, the J call TRBJ2-1, with 7 bases matching TRBD1. The CDR3 covers 16 residues. J lost 2 bases, V lost 2 bases, and 6 bases had no gene match. CDR1 is MGHRA, CDR2 YSYEKL, per germline. The CDR3 nucleotides read TGCGCCAGCAGCCAAACAGACAGGGCCCCCTACAATGAGCAGTTCTTC. Residues: CASSQTDRAPYNEQFF.

This clonotype was recorded a few times. The chain combines TRBV29-1 with TRBJ2-3; D gene uncertain. Germline V lookup: CDR1 SQVTM, CDR2 ANQGSEA. There are 11 residues in the CDR3. Trimming removed 7 bases from V and 3 bases from J, with 8 bases in between. The CDR3 DNA reads as TGCAGCGCGGAACCGACAGATACGCAGTATTTT. Amino acid sequence: CSAEPTDTQYF.

The gene calls are TRBV7-3 and TRBJ2-6, with D perhaps matching TRBD1 (5 bases). There are 17 residues in the CDR3. Looked up from germline, CDR1 is SGHTA and CDR2 is FQGTGA. Between the trimmed V and J ends, which lost 5 bases and 0 bases, there was a span of 14 bases. DNA of the CDR3: TGTGCCAGCAGCCCCCAAACGACAGTCTCTGGGGCCAACGTCCTGACTTTC. Protein: CASSPQTTVSGANVLTF.

The sample holds many counts of this clonotype. DNA for the CDR3: TGTGCCAGCAGTCTGCGCCCACTTTATAGCAATCAGCCCCAGCATTTT. The encoded protein is CASSLRPLYSNQPQHF. The V and J genes are TRBV12-3 or TRBV12-4 and TRBJ1-5, with D unresolved. CDR3 length equals 16 residues. With 5 bases removed from V and 0 bases from J, the gap between germline ends came to 14 bases.

This clonotype was detected ten times or more. The genes are TRBV29-1 and TRBJ2-7, with 7 positions matching TRBD1. CDR1 is SQVTM, CDR2 ANQGSEA, per germline. Unmatched junction bases numbered 8, after V lost 5 bases and J lost 1 base. The CDR3 sequence is 14 residues long. The CDR3 here is CSVYPRQGSYEQYF. CDR3 coding DNA: TGCAGCGTTTACCCCCGACAGGGTTCCTACGAGCAGTACTTC.

This clonotype was detected ten times or more. This sequence joins TRBV7-9 and TRBJ2-1; 14 bases agree with TRBD2. Trimming removed 2 bases from V and 14 bases from J; junction bases left unmatched: 5. CDR1 is SEHNR and CDR2 is FQNEAQ in the germline V gene (reference sequence). CDR3 length equals 14 residues. This CDR3 is CASSLSGLAGGEFF. The CDR3 coding sequence is TGTGCCAGCAGCTTATCCGGACTAGCGGGAGGCGAGTTCTTC.

The J gene is TRBJ2-1, the V gene TRBV20-1, with D hard to call. The ends were cut back, 4 bases at V and 8 bases at J, with 15 bases in the middle. From germline, CDR1 is DFQATT and CDR2 SNEGSKA (reference sequence). This CDR3 is built from 13 residues. CDR3 sequence (DNA): TGCAGTGCTAAACCCTGGGGAAGTGATGAGCAGTTCTTC. Its protein product is CSAKPWGSDEQFF.

The rearrangement joins TRBV28 to TRBJ2-7; D uncertain. Trimming took 1 base from V and 4 from J, leaving 14 bases between them. The CDR3 is made up of 15 amino acids. Germline assignment: CDR1 MDHEN and CDR2 SYDVKM. The CDR3 loop is CASSLFRGIGYEQYF. The CDR3 DNA follows: TGTGCCAGCAGTTTATTCAGAGGTATAGGGTACGAGCAGTACTTC.

This clonotype was detected ten times or more. V is TRBV7-6 and J is TRBJ2-4; D not certain. Between the trimmed V and J ends, which lost 5 bases and 0 bases, there was a span of 8 bases. This CDR3 region has 14 residues. Germline values: CDR1 SGHVS, CDR2 FNYEAQ. Here the CDR3 reads CASSPDLAKNIQYF. The CDR3 nucleotides read TGTGCCAGCAGCCCTGATCTAGCCAAAAACATTCAGTACTTC. Supplemented by reference TRBV7-6 and TRBJ2-4, the full variable domain reads GAGVSQSPRYKVTKRGQDVALRCDPISGHVSLYWYRQALGQGPEFLTYFNYEAQQDKSGLPNDRFSAERPEGSISTLTIQRTEQRDSAMYRCASSPDLAKNIQYFGAGTRLSVL.

This clonotype was observed at least ten times. This sequence joins TRBV13 and TRBJ2-1; D uncertain. The germline CDR1 and CDR2 sequences are PRHDT and FYEKMQ (reference sequence). V shed 5 bases and J shed 8 bases, with 22 bases lying between them. This CDR3 contains 16 residues. In DNA, the CDR3 is TGTGCCAGCAGCACGCATCCCCCAACTCCCCATGATGAGCAGTTCTTC. This sequence encodes CASSTHPPTPHDEQFF.

This clonotype was recorded a few times. V usage is TRBV7-9 and J usage is TRBJ2-1, with a possible D match to TRBD1 (5 bases). CDR3 length: 14 amino acids. CDR1 is SEHNR, CDR2 FQNEAQ, per germline (reference sequence). The V and J ends lost 1 base and 8 bases respectively, with 12 bases between them. The CDR3 region is CASSLVNQGDEQFF. The CDR3 region has the DNA TGTGCCAGCAGCTTAGTGAACCAGGGCGATGAGCAGTTCTTC.

This clonotype was picked up a small number of times. The chain uses TRBV9 and TRBJ2-1; D possibly corresponds to TRBD2 (5 bases). Trimming cost V 2 bases and J 4 bases, with 13 bases left between them. Germline V gene data show CDR1 as SGDLS and CDR2 as YYNGEE. The CDR3 extends over 15 amino acids. CDR3: CASSVSGNLYNEQFF. Written as DNA, the CDR3 is TGTGCCAGCAGCGTCAGCGGAAACCTATACAATGAGCAGTTCTTC.

This clonotype came up many times. The rearrangement joins TRBV29-1 to TRBJ2-1, with a weak D call TRBD2 (6 bases). This CDR3 has 10 amino acids. Deletions cut 4 bases from V and 11 bases from J, with 9 bases between. Germline-derived CDR1 and CDR2 are SQVTM and ANQGSEA. CDR3 amino acids: CSVGGLKQFF. As DNA, the CDR3 is TGCAGCGTTGGGGGACTTAAGCAGTTCTTC.

This clonotype was seen many times. This sequence joins TRBV7-2 and TRBJ2-3; D is unclear. The CDR3 contains 12 residues. The germline V gene has CDR1 SGHTA and CDR2 FQGNSA. The V end was cut by 3 bases, the J end by 8 bases, with 9 bases between. CDR3 in amino acids: CASSFQLGTQYF. The CDR3 nucleotides read TGTGCCAGCAGCTTTCAGCTTGGTACGCAGTATTTT.

This clonotype was detected a few times. V and J are TRBV4-1 and TRBJ2-3, with D unresolved. The CDR3 is 16 amino acids. Germline V gene lookup returns CDR1 MGHRA and CDR2 YSYEKL. V shed 4 bases and J shed 5 bases, with 19 bases lying between them. DNA of the CDR3: TGCGCCAGCAGCCCTTTCTCACCACCAGGCGAAGATACGCAGTATTTT. The encoded protein is CASSPFSPPGEDTQYF.

At least ten counts were recorded for this clonotype. The chain employs TRBV12-3 or TRBV12-4 and TRBJ2-7; maybe TRBD1 (5 bases). This CDR3 has 15 residues. The germline V and J ends were trimmed by 6 bases and 0 bases, with 15 bases remaining between them. This CDR3 reads CASSTNTGYSYEQYF. In nucleotides, the CDR3 is TGTGCCAGCAGCACCAACACAGGTTACTCCTACGAGCAGTACTTC.

The rearrangement joins TRBV7-6 to TRBJ2-5; D perhaps matches TRBD1 (5 bases). Germline V gene data show CDR1 as SGHVS and CDR2 as FNYEAQ. The CDR3 consists of 17 residues. The ends were cut back, 1 base at V and 1 base at J, with 16 bases in the middle. CDR3 protein: CASSLVAQVWGQETQYF. The CDR3 coding sequence is TGTGCCAGCAGCTTAGTGGCACAGGTCTGGGGCCAAGAGACCCAGTACTTC.

The rearrangement joins TRBV10-2 to TRBJ1-1, with D hard to call. In germline, CDR1 is WSHSY, CDR2 SAAADI. V lost 4 bases and J 1 base, leaving 10 bases between the germline ends. The CDR3 totals 14 residues. CDR3: CASSVIAANTEAFF. The CDR3 DNA is TGCGCCAGCAGTGTGATTGCGGCGAACACTGAAGCTTTCTTT.

This clonotype was counted ten times or more. The V gene is TRBV20-1, the J gene TRBJ1-3; D ambiguous. Germline CDR1 and CDR2: DFQATT and SNEGSKA (reference sequence). The CDR3 totals 13 residues. Trimming shortened V by 3 bases and J by 3 bases, and 9 bases separated the two germline ends. The CDR3 sequence: CSARVMGGNTIYF. The CDR3 DNA sequence: TGCAGTGCTAGGGTTATGGGTGGAAACACCATATATTTT.

The genes are TRBV2 and TRBJ2-1; the D is unclear. Germline V gives CDR1 SNHLY, CDR2 FYNNEI. The CDR3 runs to 11 residues. Trimming shortened V by 4 bases and J by 7 bases, and 5 bases separated the two germline ends. The CDR3 DNA sequence: TGTGCCAGCAGTGTATTAAATGAGCAGTTCTTC. The encoded protein is CASSVLNEQFF.

The rearrangement uses TRBV7-9 and TRBJ2-7; TRBD2 is a possible D gene (6 bases). Trimming stripped 5 bases from V and 1 base from J, with 12 bases between. The CDR3 has 14 residues. Germline V gene data show CDR1 as SEHNR and CDR2 as FQNEAQ (reference sequence). CDR3 DNA sequence: TGTGCCAGCAGCGGGACCGGGACTTCCTACGAGCAGTACTTC. Amino acid sequence: CASSGTGTSYEQYF.

In its sample, this clonotype was seen once. The rearrangement uses TRBV20-1 and TRBJ2-7; tentatively, D is TRBD1 or TRBD2 (5 bases each). Germline lookup yields CDR1 DFQATT and CDR2 SNEGSKA (reference sequence). This CDR3 has 13 residues. Trimming cost V 3 bases and J 3 bases, with 12 bases left between them. CDR3 residues: CSASNGADYEQYF. For the CDR3, the DNA is TGCAGTGCTAGTAACGGGGCGGACTACGAGCAGTACTTC.

The V and J genes are TRBV7-3 and TRBJ2-1, with 7 nucleotides matching TRBD2. The CDR3 contains 17 residues. V was pared by 2 bases and J by 0 bases, with 7 bases of the junction left unmatched. The germline V gene has CDR1 SGHTA and CDR2 FQGTGA. Here the CDR3 DNA reads TGTGCCAGCAGCTTACACGCTAGACTAGCCTCCTACAATGAGCAGTTCTTC. Encoded protein: CASSLHARLASYNEQFF.

This clonotype has at least ten counts. The chain combines TRBV29-1 with TRBJ2-7, with TRBD1 identical over 8 bases. There are 12 residues in the CDR3. Germline lookup yields CDR1 SQVTM and CDR2 ANQGSEA. V lost 4 bases, J lost 3 bases, and 2 bases stayed unmatched. In DNA form, the CDR3 reads TGCAGCGTTGTTACAGGGGGCTACGAGCAGTACTTC. Translation: CSVVTGGYEQYF.

This clonotype has ten or more counts. The rearrangement joins TRBV29-1 to TRBJ2-1; D remains ambiguous. Per the germline V gene, CDR1 is SQVTM and CDR2 is ANQGSEA. The length of the CDR3 is 14 residues. V gave up 3 bases and J gave up 6 bases, with 15 bases separating them. This chain's CDR3 is CSVDGLGIVNEQFF. In nucleotides, the CDR3 is TGCAGCGTTGACGGGCTTGGGATTGTCAATGAGCAGTTCTTC.